These 14 T cell receptor beta chains were all obtained from the same sample, sequenced in a study of cytomegalovirus exposure and HLA in healthy donors. PCR used 60 Vbeta primers and 13 Jbeta primers. TCRdb's table, derived via immunoSEQ multiplex PCR, lists solely in-frame clones and lacks some. The top ten hold around 5.2% of the sample, which has fewer than 150,000 clones, 60% to 80% seen once. Specimen: PBMCs. The receptors shown here come from a man in his fifties in good health and CMV-seropositive.

This clone was counted only a few times. The chain carries TRBV19 and TRBJ2-2; weak D call: TRBD1 (5 bases). Germline lookup yields CDR1 LNHDA and CDR2 SQIVND (reference sequence). This CDR3 comprises 13 residues. With 5 bases removed from V and 6 bases from J, the gap between germline ends came to 10 bases. For the CDR3, the DNA is TGTGCCAGTAGTGGACAAGGGTCCGGGGAGCTGTTTTTT. Translation gives CASSGQGSGELFF.

The genes are TRBV5-1 and TRBJ2-7, with 11 positions matching TRBD2. The trim removed 4 bases at V and 2 bases at J, leaving 8 bases unmatched. This CDR3 is 16 amino acids long. CDR1 and CDR2 (germline): SGHRS, YFSETQ. The CDR3 DNA is TGCGCCAGCAGCGCCTCCTCTAGCGGGGGGACCTACGAGCAGTACTTC. This encodes CASSASSSGGTYEQYF.

The chain employs TRBV6-5 and TRBJ1-6; a possible D gene is TRBD1 (6 bases). The CDR3 covers 15 residues. The germline CDR1 and CDR2 sequences are MNHEY and SVGAGI. V lost 0 bases, J lost 7 bases, and 10 bases lay in between. The CDR3 nucleotides are TGTGCCAGCAGTTACTCGGGGGCTACCAATTCACCCCTCCACTTT. Amino acid sequence: CASSYSGATNSPLHF.

This chain links TRBV2 with TRBJ2-1, with D unresolved. The germline CDR1 and CDR2 sequences are SNHLY and FYNNEI. Between the trimmed V and J ends, which lost 4 bases and 1 base, there was a span of 8 bases. This CDR3 spans 14 amino acids. CDR3 nucleotides: TGTGCCAGCAGTGTCAGAAGTTCCTACAATGAGCAGTTCTTC. Amino acids: CASSVRSSYNEQFF. The whole variable domain, filled in from reference TRBV2 and TRBJ2-1, reads EPEVTQTPSHQVTQMGQEVILRCVPISNHLYFYWYRQILGQKVEFLVSFYNNEISEKSEIFDDQFSVERPDGSNFTLKIRSTKLEDSAMYFCASSVRSSYNEQFFGPGTRLTVL.

This rearrangement joins TRBV19 to TRBJ1-6, with 10 positions matching TRBD1. Losses at the gene ends were 7 bases for V and 7 bases for J; bases not matched to a gene: 4. Germline CDR1 LNHDA, CDR2 SQIVND (reference sequence). The CDR3 consists of 14 residues. The DNA of the CDR3 is TGTGCCAGTAAGACAGGGGGCACCAATTCACCCCTCCACTTT. Its translation: CASKTGGTNSPLHF.

The chain joins TRBV11-2 to TRBJ2-3, with 8 bases that match TRBD2. The CDR3 has 16 amino acids. V lost 1 base and J lost 3; bases outside the gene matches: 6. In germline, CDR1 is SGHAT, CDR2 FQNNGV. CDR3 nucleotides: TGTGCCAGCAGCTTAGTAAGCGGGAGAGGGACAGATACGCAGTATTTT. It is translated as CASSLVSGRGTDTQYF.

This clone was counted between two and nine times. The chain joins TRBV5-1 to TRBJ2-7; D gene uncertain. V was pared by 10 bases and J by 3 bases, with 8 bases between. Germline V lookup: CDR1 SGHRS, CDR2 YFSETQ. The CDR3 contains 10 residues. This CDR3 reads CAGFHYEQYV. The CDR3 coding sequence is TGCGCCGGATTCCACTACGAGCAGTACGTC.

The V call is TRBV2, the J call TRBJ2-1; tentatively, D is TRBD2 (6 bases). There are 14 residues in the CDR3. CDR1 and CDR2 from the germline V gene are SNHLY and FYNNEI. The V end was cut by 5 bases, the J end by 4 bases, with 12 bases between. CDR3 sequence: CASSRNGGYNEQFF. In DNA, the CDR3 is TGTGCCAGCAGTCGGAACGGGGGTTACAATGAGCAGTTCTTC.

This clone is a singleton in its sample. This chain joins TRBV2 and TRBJ1-6; 8 nucleotides agree with TRBD1. V trimming: 1 base; J trimming: 7 bases; junction bases outside the gene matches: 6. The CDR3 spans 16 residues. Germline assignment: CDR1 SNHLY and CDR2 FYNNEI. Here the CDR3 reads CASSEVGTGKNSPLHF. The CDR3 nucleotides are TGTGCCAGCAGTGAAGTGGGGACAGGCAAAAATTCACCCCTCCACTTT. Together with reference TRBV2 and TRBJ1-6, the CDR3 gives the full variable domain: EPEVTQTPSHQVTQMGQEVILRCVPISNHLYFYWYRQILGQKVEFLVSFYNNEISEKSEIFDDQFSVERPDGSNFTLKIRSTKLEDSAMYFCASSEVGTGKNSPLHFGNGTRLTVT.

The CDR3 protein is CASSPKGQAFSTEAFF. CDR3 DNA sequence: TGCGCCAGCAGCCCGAAGGGACAGGCCTTCTCCACTGAAGCTTTCTTT. The chain links TRBV4-1 to TRBJ1-1; TRBD1 matches 8 bases. V lost 4 bases to trimming and J lost 4 bases; unmatched junction nucleotides: 11. CDR3 length: 16 amino acids. Per the germline V gene, CDR1 is MGHRA and CDR2 is YSYEKL.

This rearrangement joins TRBV7-9 to TRBJ2-3; D is unclear. Between the trimmed V and J ends, which lost 1 base and 5 bases, there was a span of 13 bases. Looked up from germline, CDR1 is SEHNR and CDR2 is FQNEAQ (reference sequence). The CDR3 extends over 15 amino acids. CDR3: CASSLGLPLGDTQYF. CDR3 coding DNA: TGTGCCAGCAGCTTAGGACTTCCCCTCGGAGATACGCAGTATTTT.

Of note for this clone: Other DNA sequences within the sample encode an identical CDR3. The chain combines TRBV6-1 with TRBJ1-2; perhaps TRBD1 as D (6 bases). The CDR3 totals 13 residues. The V end lost 5 bases, the J end lost 2 bases, and 9 bases lay between the germline ends. The germline V gene has CDR1 MNHNS and CDR2 SASEGT. The CDR3: CASSRDNNYGYTF. CDR3 nucleotide sequence: TGTGCCAGCAGTCGGGACAACAACTATGGCTACACCTTC.

The chain combines TRBV9 with TRBJ2-5, with TRBD2 matching 8 bases. The V gene end was trimmed by 4 bases and the J gene end by 4 bases; junction bases not matched to a gene: 9. Germline values: CDR1 SGDLS, CDR2 YYNGEE. The CDR3 contains 15 residues. The chain's CDR3 is CASSSGGGFGETQYF. The CDR3 DNA follows: TGTGCCAGCAGCTCCGGCGGGGGGTTCGGAGAGACCCAGTACTTC.

V gene TRBV12-2 combines with J gene TRBJ2-5; the DNA was not compared with TRBD2, the D call given in the table. TRBV12-2 is an annotated pseudogene. The CDR3 sequence is 18 residues long. CDR3 residues: CASRFSKEREGHQETQYF. In DNA form, the CDR3 reads TGTGCAAGTCGCTTCTCCAAAGAGCGGGAGGGGCACCAAGAGACCCAGTACTTC.